The clone carrying this TCR beta chain was detected a few times. Antigen unknown. A universal primer site was incorporated via template switching, and the cDNA contained unique molecular identifiers. TCRdb called the 5' RACE reads again in MiXCR, with one record for every CDR3 protein. The sample has 700,000 or so distinct CDR3 sequences; around 8.3% are singletons. No donor was unhealthy or non-Caucasian. The data derive from a study of identical twins. Germline CDR1 and CDR2: SGHDT and YYEEEE. The CDR3 has 14 residues. Trimming removed 0 bases from V and 4 bases from J, with 11 bases in between. Study outcomes and limitations: In cord blood, abundant beta clonotypes had fewer insertions; memory showed no trend.

This same sample was also taken into another study, of yellow fever vaccine responses in identical twins. Turning to that study: Vaccine-induced T cell responses in twins were reportedly observed to appear partly convergent, partly personalized.

The rearrangement uses TRBV5-6 and TRBJ2-7; TRBD2 is a possible D gene (5 bases). This TCR was sampled from a young woman in good health. Sequencing input: PBMCs. The CDR3 bases are TGTGCCAGCAGCTTGGCCCCGTCGGGGTACGAGCAGTACTTC. Translating it yields CASSLAPSGYEQYF.